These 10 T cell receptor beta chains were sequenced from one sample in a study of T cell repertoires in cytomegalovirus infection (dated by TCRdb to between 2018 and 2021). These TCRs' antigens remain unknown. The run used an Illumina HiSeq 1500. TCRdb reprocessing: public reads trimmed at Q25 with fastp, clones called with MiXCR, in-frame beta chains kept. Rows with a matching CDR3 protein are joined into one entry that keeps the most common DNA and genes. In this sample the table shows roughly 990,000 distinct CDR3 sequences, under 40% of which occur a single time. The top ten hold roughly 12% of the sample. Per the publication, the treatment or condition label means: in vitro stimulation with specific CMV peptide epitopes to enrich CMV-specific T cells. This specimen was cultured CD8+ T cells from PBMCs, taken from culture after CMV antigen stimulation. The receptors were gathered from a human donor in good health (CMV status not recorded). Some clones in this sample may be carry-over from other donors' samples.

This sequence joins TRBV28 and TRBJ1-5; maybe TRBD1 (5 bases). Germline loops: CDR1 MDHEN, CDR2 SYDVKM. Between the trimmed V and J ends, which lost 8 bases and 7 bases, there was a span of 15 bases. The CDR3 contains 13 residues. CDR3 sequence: CASGTGLLQPQHF. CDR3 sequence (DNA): TGTGCCAGCGGAACAGGTCTACTACAGCCCCAGCATTTT.

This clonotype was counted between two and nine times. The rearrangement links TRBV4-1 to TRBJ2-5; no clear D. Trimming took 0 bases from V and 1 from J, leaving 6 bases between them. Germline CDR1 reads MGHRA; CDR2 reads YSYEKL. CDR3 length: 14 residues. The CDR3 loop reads CASSQEFTQETQYF. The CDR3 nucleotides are TGCGCCAGCAGCCAAGAGTTCACCCAAGAGACCCAGTACTTC.

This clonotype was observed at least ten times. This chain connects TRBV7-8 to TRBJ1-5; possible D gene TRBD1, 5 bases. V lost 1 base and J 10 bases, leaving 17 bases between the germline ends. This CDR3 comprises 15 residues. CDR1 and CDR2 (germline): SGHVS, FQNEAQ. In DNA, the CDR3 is TGTGCCAGCAGCTTAGGGAGGACAAGGGAGGTCCCCCAGCATTTT. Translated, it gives CASSLGRTREVPQHF. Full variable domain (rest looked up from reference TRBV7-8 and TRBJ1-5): GAGVSQSPRYKVAKRGQDVALRCDPISGHVSLFWYQQALGQGPEFLTYFQNEAQLDKSGLPSDRFFAERPEGSVSTLKIQRTQQEDSAVYLCASSLGRTREVPQHFGDGTRLSIL.

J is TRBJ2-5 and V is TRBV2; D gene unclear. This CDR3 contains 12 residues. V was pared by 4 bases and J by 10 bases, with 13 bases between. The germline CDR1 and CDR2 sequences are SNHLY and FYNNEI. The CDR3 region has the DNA TGTGCCAGCAGTGGGCCCCCGTGGGGCCAGTACTTC. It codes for CASSGPPWGQYF.

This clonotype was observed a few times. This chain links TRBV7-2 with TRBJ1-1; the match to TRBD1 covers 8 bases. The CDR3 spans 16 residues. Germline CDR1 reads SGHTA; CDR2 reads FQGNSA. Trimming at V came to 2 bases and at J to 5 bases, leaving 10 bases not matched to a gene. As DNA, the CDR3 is TGTGCCAGCAGCTTATTCTCAGGGGGCGCTTATACTGAAGCTTTCTTT. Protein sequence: CASSLFSGGAYTEAFF. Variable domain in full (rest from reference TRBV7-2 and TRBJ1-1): GAGVSQSPSNKVTEKGKDVELRCDPISGHTALYWYRQSLGQGLEFLIYFQGNSAPDKSGLPSDRFSAERTGGSVSTLTIQRTQQEDSAVYLCASSLFSGGAYTEAFFGQGTRLTVV.

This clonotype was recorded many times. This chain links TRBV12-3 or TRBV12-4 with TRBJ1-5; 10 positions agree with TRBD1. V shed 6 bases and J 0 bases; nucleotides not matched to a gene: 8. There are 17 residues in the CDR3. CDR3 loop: CASSPDRGVYSNQPQHF. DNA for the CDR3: TGTGCCAGCAGCCCGGACAGGGGGGTCTATAGCAATCAGCCCCAGCATTTT.

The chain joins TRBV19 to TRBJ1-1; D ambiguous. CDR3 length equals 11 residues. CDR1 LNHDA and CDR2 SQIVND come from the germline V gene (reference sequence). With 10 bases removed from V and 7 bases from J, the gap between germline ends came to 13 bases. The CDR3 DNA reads TGTGCCACCCACGGGGTCTTTGAAGCTTTCTTT. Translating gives CATHGVFEAFF.

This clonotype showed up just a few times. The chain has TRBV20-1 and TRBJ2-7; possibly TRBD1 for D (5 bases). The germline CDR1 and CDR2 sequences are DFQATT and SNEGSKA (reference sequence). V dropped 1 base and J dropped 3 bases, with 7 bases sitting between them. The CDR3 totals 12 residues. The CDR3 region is CSARVDSYEQYF. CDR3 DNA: TGCAGTGCTAGAGTTGACAGCTACGAGCAGTACTTC.

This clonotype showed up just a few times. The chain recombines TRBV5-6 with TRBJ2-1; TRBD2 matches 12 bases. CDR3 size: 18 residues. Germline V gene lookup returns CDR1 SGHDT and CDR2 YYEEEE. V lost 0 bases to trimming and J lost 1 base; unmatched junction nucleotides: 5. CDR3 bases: TGTGCCAGCAGCTTGGTTCTAGCGGGGGGGCCTTCCTACAATGAGCAGTTCTTC. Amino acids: CASSLVLAGGPSYNEQFF.

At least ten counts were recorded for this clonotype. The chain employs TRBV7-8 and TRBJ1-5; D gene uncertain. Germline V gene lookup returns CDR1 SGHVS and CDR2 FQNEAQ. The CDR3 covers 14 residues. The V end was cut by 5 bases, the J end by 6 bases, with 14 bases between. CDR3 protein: CASSKTPASQPQHF. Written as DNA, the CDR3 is TGTGCCAGCAGCAAGACCCCAGCATCTCAGCCCCAGCATTTT. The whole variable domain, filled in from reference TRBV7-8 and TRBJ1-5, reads GAGVSQSPRYKVAKRGQDVALRCDPISGHVSLFWYQQALGQGPEFLTYFQNEAQLDKSGLPSDRFFAERPEGSVSTLKIQRTQQEDSAVYLCASSKTPASQPQHFGDGTRLSIL.